The rows below give T cell receptor beta chains drawn from one sample of a study of cytotoxic CD8 clonotypes in ibrutinib-treated CLL. Only in-frame clones appear in the TCRdb table, and some are missing; sequencing was by immunoSEQ multiplex PCR. The top ten clones hold roughly 4.6% of a sample with about 160,000 clones, approximately 80% of them seen once. The sample in question was PBMCs, obtained after 24 months of ibrutinib treatment. The receptor set was obtained from a human donor with chronic lymphocytic leukemia. CDR3s include the opening cysteine and the closing phenylalanine or tryptophan. The order of the fields is D gene, J gene, V gene, clone size, CDR3 protein, CDR3 DNA. A D gene is named only where the DNA matches it firmly. The listing skips clone size in some rows; elsewhere it reads once, few, many or a size class.

D: -; J: TRBJ2-7; V: TRBV4-1; size: -; CDR3: CASSQAAGDSYEQYF; DNA: TGCGCCAGCAGCCAAGCGGCAGGGGACTCCTACGAGCAGTACTTC
D: -; J: TRBJ1-1; V: TRBV7-2; size: -; CDR3: CASSPQYGEAFF; DNA: TGTGCCAGCAGCCCTCAGTATGGTGAAGCTTTCTTT
D: -; J: TRBJ2-2; V: TRBV7-2; size: -; CDR3: CASSLQSSPGELFF; DNA: TGTGCCAGCAGCTTACAGTCTAGCCCCGGGGAGCTGTTTTTT
D: -; J: TRBJ1-3; V: TRBV27; size: -; CDR3: CASSLASGFGNTIYF; DNA: TGTGCCAGCAGCCTTGCGTCAGGGTTCGGAAACACCATATATTTT
D: -; J: TRBJ1-1; V: TRBV6-6; size: -; CDR3: CASSYQGMNTEAFF; DNA: TGTGCCAGCAGTTACCAGGGTATGAACACTGAAGCTTTCTTT
D: -; J: TRBJ2-7; V: TRBV5-1; size: -; CDR3: CASSLEGTIYEQYF; DNA: TGCGCCAGCAGCTTGGAAGGGACGATCTACGAGCAGTACTTC
D: TRBD1; J: TRBJ2-7; V: TRBV29-1; size: -; CDR3: CSVMWDRGYEQYF; DNA: TGCAGCGTAATGTGGGACAGGGGGTACGAGCAGTACTTC
D: TRBD1; J: TRBJ1-4; V: TRBV27; size: -; CDR3: CASSPGTVSNEKLFF; DNA: TGTGCCAGCAGTCCCGGGACAGTATCTAATGAAAAACTGTTTTTT
D: TRBD1; J: TRBJ2-6; V: TRBV2; size: once; CDR3: CASSRQGTGTGANVLTF; DNA: TGTGCCAGCAGTCGTCAGGGGACAGGGACTGGGGCCAACGTCCTGACTTTC
D: -; J: TRBJ2-2; V: TRBV5-1; size: -; CDR3: CASSLVDWTGNTGELFF; DNA: TGCGCCAGCAGCTTGGTCGACTGGACCGGGAACACCGGGGAGCTGTTTTTT
D: TRBD1; J: TRBJ2-7; V: TRBV11-2; size: -; CDR3: CASSSIQGDHEQYF; DNA: TGTGCCAGCAGCTCCATCCAGGGGGATCACGAGCAGTACTTC
D: -; J: TRBJ2-1; V: TRBV9; size: once; CDR3: CASSVEKLPSYNEQFF; DNA: TGTGCCAGCAGCGTCGAGAAGTTACCCTCCTACAATGAGCAGTTCTTC
D: TRBD1; J: TRBJ1-1; V: TRBV5-1; size: -; CDR3: CASSPGTGGANTEAFF; DNA: TGCGCCAGCAGCCCCGGGACAGGAGGGGCCAACACTGAAGCTTTCTTT
D: -; J: TRBJ2-3; V: TRBV5-4; size: -; CDR3: CASSYRTGTHTDTQYF; DNA: TGTGCCAGCAGCTATAGAACCGGGACTCATACAGATACGCAGTATTTT
D: TRBD1; J: TRBJ1-1; V: TRBV19; size: -; CDR3: CASNPLQGVTNTEAFF; DNA: TGTGCCAGTAACCCGCTGCAGGGGGTAACGAACACTGAAGCTTTCTTT
D: TRBD1; J: TRBJ1-1; V: TRBV19; size: once; CDR3: CARNRGLGTEAFF; DNA: TGTGCCAGGAACAGGGGGCTGGGCACTGAAGCTTTCTTT
D: -; J: TRBJ1-2; V: TRBV6-5; size: -; CDR3: CASSYSRGYTF; DNA: TGTGCCAGCAGTTACTCGAGGGGCTACACCTTC
D: -; J: TRBJ1-2; V: TRBV6-5; size: many; CDR3: CASSPSVGANYGYTF; DNA: TGTGCCAGCAGCCCCTCGGTGGGAGCTAACTATGGCTACACCTTC
D: -; J: TRBJ2-1; V: TRBV7-6; size: -; CDR3: CASSPFGDEQFF; DNA: TGTGCCAGCAGCCCCTTCGGAGATGAGCAGTTCTTC
D: TRBD1; J: TRBJ1-2; V: TRBV6-1; size: -; CDR3: CASGGTGKYRGYTF; DNA: TGTGCCAGCGGGGGGACAGGGAAGTATAGGGGCTACACCTTC
D: TRBD2; J: TRBJ2-1; V: TRBV5-6; size: -; CDR3: CASSLGLGISYEQFF; DNA: TGTGCCAGCAGCCTGGGACTAGGGATTAGTTATGAGCAGTTCTTC
D: -; J: TRBJ1-4; V: TRBV2; size: -; CDR3: CASSPQGRANEKLFF; DNA: TGTGCCAGCAGCCCTCAGGGCAGGGCTAATGAAAAACTGTTTTTT
D: -; J: TRBJ2-7; V: TRBV14; size: -; CDR3: CASSQFGVYEQYF; DNA: TGTGCCAGCAGCCAATTCGGGGTTTACGAGCAGTACTTC
D: -; J: TRBJ2-3; V: TRBV11-3; size: -; CDR3: CASSARGAADTQYF; DNA: TGTGCCAGCAGCGCCCGGGGGGCGGCAGATACGCAGTATTTT
D: TRBD1; J: TRBJ1-4; V: TRBV27; size: -; CDR3: CASRTRDRGQESEKLFF; DNA: TGTGCCAGCAGAACCCGGGACAGGGGGCAGGAAAGTGAAAAACTGTTTTTT
D: -; J: TRBJ2-3; V: TRBV29-1; size: -; CDR3: CSVDRTFGADTQYF; DNA: TGCAGCGTCGACCGGACATTCGGAGCAGATACGCAGTATTTT
D: TRBD2; J: TRBJ2-3; V: TRBV14; size: -; CDR3: CASSQRLAGRGTDTQYF; DNA: TGTGCCAGCAGCCAGCGTCTAGCGGGACGGGGCACAGATACGCAGTATTTT
D: -; J: TRBJ1-2; V: TRBV18; size: -; CDR3: CASSPGLNYGYTF; DNA: TGTGCCAGCTCACCAGGCCTTAACTATGGCTACACCTTC
D: -; J: TRBJ1-1; V: TRBV6-1; size: -; CDR3: CASSRGTLNTEAFF; DNA: TGTGCCAGCAGTAGGGGGACCCTGAACACTGAAGCTTTCTTT
D: -; J: TRBJ2-4; V: TRBV4-2; size: -; CDR3: CASSQDFAGGGLNIQYF; DNA: TGTGCCAGCAGCCAAGATTTCGCAGGCGGGGGCCTAAACATTCAGTACTTC
D: -; J: TRBJ1-1; V: TRBV5-6; size: few; CDR3: CASSYGQPYTEAFF; DNA: TGTGCCAGCAGCTATGGACAGCCATACACTGAAGCTTTCTTT
D: -; J: TRBJ2-7; V: TRBV27; size: -; CDR3: CASSPTSIRAEQYF; DNA: TGTGCCAGCAGTCCGACCTCAATAAGAGCCGAGCAGTACTTC
D: TRBD1; J: TRBJ2-7; V: TRBV5-6; size: -; CDR3: CASSSRPGGSYEQYF; DNA: TGTGCCAGCAGCTCCCGTCCAGGGGGCTCCTACGAGCAGTACTTC
D: -; J: TRBJ1-6; V: TRBV9; size: -; CDR3: CASSVVEGSPLHF; DNA: TGTGCCAGCAGCGTAGTGGAGGGCTCACCCCTCCACTTT
D: TRBD1; J: TRBJ2-7; V: TRBV6-5; size: -; CDR3: CASRPTGVVTGLLF; DNA: TGTGCCAGCAGACCAACAGGGGTTGTTACTGGGTTACTCTTC
D: -; J: TRBJ2-6; V: TRBV19; size: -; CDR3: CASSSGAKANVLTF; DNA: TGTGCCAGTAGCTCAGGGGCTAAGGCCAACGTCCTGACTTTC
D: TRBD1; J: TRBJ1-2; V: TRBV18; size: once; CDR3: CASSDTGANYGYTF; DNA: TGTGCCAGCTCAGACACAGGGGCTAACTATGGCTACACCTTC
D: TRBD1; J: TRBJ2-1; V: TRBV5-1; size: -; CDR3: CASSQGQVEVFF; DNA: TGCGCCAGCAGCCAGGGACAGGTTGAGGTGTTCTTC
D: -; J: TRBJ2-1; V: TRBV6-5; size: -; CDR3: CASSYGKGPTNEQFF; DNA: TGTGCCAGCAGTTATGGGAAGGGTCCCACAAATGAGCAGTTCTTC
D: -; J: TRBJ1-1; V: TRBV28; size: -; CDR3: CASSFYGGRRTEAFF; DNA: TGTGCCAGCAGTTTTTACGGGGGCCGTCGGACTGAAGCTTTCTTT
D: -; J: TRBJ2-1; V: TRBV27; size: -; CDR3: CASSLSRPRGEQFF; DNA: TGTGCCAGCAGTTTATCTCGTCCCCGGGGTGAGCAGTTCTTC
D: TRBD1; J: TRBJ2-3; V: TRBV6-5; size: -; CDR3: CASSNQGVRTDTQYF; DNA: TGTGCCAGCAGTAACCAGGGGGTGAGGACAGATACGCAGTATTTT
D: -; J: TRBJ1-4; V: TRBV28; size: -; CDR3: CASSRIFGQDNEKLFF; DNA: TGTGCCAGCAGTCGTATTTTCGGACAAGATAATGAAAAACTGTTTTTT
D: -; J: TRBJ1-1; V: TRBV7-9; size: -; CDR3: CASSLGVGMNTEAFF; DNA: TGTGCCAGCAGCCTAGGAGTTGGGATGAACACTGAAGCTTTCTTT
D: TRBD2; J: TRBJ2-7; V: TRBV7-2; size: -; CDR3: CASSLEVFGRALSYEQYF; DNA: TGTGCCAGCAGCTTAGAAGTATTCGGGAGGGCTTTGTCCTACGAGCAGTACTTC
D: TRBD2; J: TRBJ2-7; V: TRBV11-1; size: -; CDR3: CASSPREGSGEQYF; DNA: TGTGCCAGCAGCCCCCGGGAGGGATCAGGAGAGCAGTACTTC
D: -; J: TRBJ1-2; V: TRBV19; size: -; CDR3: CASSIDPLRGRNGYTF; DNA: TGTGCCAGTAGTATAGACCCCTTACGGGGTCGGAATGGCTACACCTTC